The clone carrying this T cell receptor beta chain was observed at least ten times. The sample belongs to a study of blood T cell repertoires in COVID-19. Study overall: T cells, B-cell-depleted T cells, or PBMCs provided the cDNA or gDNA that served as material.

Unmatched junction bases numbered 9, after V lost 4 bases and J lost 4 bases. The germline V gene encodes CDR1 LGHNA and CDR2 YSLEER. This CDR3 has 15 residues. Study processing details: Amplification of reference gene primers was used by the study to estimate nucleated cell counts. Sequencing used immunoSEQ multiplex PCR; TCRdb keeps in-frame clones, though not all of them. D and trimming come from the DNA, and the V and J calls and clone size come from that table. The sample carries around 250,000 clones, approximately 87% recorded once. The clonotype comes from a man in his 60s with acute or convalescent COVID-19. The sequenced material came from peripheral blood. The chain employs TRBV4-3 and TRBJ2-7; TRBD1 agrees at 8 bases. CDR3 in amino acids: CASSPQRTGSYEQYF. The CDR3 nucleotides read TGCGCCAGCAGCCCCCAAAGGACAGGGAGTTACGAGCAGTACTTC.